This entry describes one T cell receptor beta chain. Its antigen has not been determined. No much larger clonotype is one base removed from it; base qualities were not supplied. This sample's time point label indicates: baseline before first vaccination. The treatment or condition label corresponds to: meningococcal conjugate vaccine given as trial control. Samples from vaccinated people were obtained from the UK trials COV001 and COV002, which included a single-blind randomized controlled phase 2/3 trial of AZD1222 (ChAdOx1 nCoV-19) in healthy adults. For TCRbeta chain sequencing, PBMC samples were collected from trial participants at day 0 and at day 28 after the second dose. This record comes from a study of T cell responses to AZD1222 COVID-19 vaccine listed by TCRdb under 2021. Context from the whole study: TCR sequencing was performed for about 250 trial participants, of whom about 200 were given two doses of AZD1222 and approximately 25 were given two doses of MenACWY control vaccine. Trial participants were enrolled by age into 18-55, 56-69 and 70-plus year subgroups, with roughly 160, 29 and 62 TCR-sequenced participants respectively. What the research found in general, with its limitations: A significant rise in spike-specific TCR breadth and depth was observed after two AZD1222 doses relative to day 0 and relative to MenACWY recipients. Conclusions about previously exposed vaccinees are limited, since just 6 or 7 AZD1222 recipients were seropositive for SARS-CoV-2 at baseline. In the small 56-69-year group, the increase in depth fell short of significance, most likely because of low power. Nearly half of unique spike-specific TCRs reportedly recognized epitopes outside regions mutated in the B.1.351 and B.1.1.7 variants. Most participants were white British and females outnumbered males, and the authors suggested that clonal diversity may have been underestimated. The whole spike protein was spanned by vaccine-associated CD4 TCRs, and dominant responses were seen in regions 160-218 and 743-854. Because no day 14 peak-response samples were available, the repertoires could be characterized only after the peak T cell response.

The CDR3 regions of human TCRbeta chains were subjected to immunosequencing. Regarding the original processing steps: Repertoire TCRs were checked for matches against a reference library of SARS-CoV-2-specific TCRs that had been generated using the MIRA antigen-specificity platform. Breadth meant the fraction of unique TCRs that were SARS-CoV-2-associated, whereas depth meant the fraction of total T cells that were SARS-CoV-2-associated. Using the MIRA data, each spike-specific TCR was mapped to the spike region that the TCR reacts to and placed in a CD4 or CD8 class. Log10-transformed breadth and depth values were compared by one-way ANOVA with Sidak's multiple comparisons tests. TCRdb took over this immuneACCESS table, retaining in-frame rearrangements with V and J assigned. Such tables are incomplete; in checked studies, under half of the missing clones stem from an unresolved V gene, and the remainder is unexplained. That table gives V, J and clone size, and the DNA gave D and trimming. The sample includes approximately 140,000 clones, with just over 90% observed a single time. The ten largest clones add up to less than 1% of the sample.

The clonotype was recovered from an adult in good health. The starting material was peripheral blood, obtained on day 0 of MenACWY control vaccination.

The CDR3 region: CASSQTTGANVLTF. At the DNA level, the sequence is TGTGCCAGCAGCCAGACAACTGGGGCCAACGTCCTGACTTTC. The chain is encoded by TRBV14 joined to TRBJ2-6, with the D gene not clear enough to name. Taken from cysteine to phenylalanine, the CDR3 has 14 residues. Only the CDR3 portion is preserved as DNA: 42 bases, with reading frame beginning at the first base. V and J are truncated by 3 bases and 2 bases respectively, leaving an intervening sequence of 5 bases. The germline V gene specifies SGHDN as CDR1 and FVKESK as CDR2.